This T cell receptor beta chain appears in the sequencing data of a study of T cells after yellow fever vaccination. Overall study findings and caveats: The study noted that FACS-sorted repertoires could contain abundant clonotypes contaminating from the bulk population.

Generation of TCR cDNA used 5'RACE template switching (which added a universal primer site and UMIs). TCRdb called the 5' RACE reads again in MiXCR, with one record for every CDR3 protein. The sample includes 300,000 to 350,000 distinct CDR3 sequences, almost 4% of them seen just once. This clonotype was counted at least ten times. Its antigen is as yet unknown. Trimming took 6 bases from V and 5 from J, leaving 15 bases between them. CDR1 and CDR2 (germline): KGHSH, LQKENI. The CDR3 spans 14 residues. The receptor was derived from a man aged 18 to 30 who received the YFV17D yellow fever vaccine. Sequencing was performed on PBMCs, taken 5 days after the yellow fever booster vaccination. This chain joins TRBV18 and TRBJ2-3; D remains unclear. The chain's CDR3 is CASSPRAGEDTQYF. The CDR3 DNA sequence: TGTGCCAGCTCCCCAAGGGCAGGAGAAGATACGCAGTATTTT.